This T cell receptor beta chain was recovered during a study of cytomegalovirus exposure and HLA in healthy donors. Study-level results: As was reported, the HLA-A and HLA-B alleles of most subjects were accurately predicted from TCR beta sequences.

The PCR was carried out with 60 Vbeta primers and 13 Jbeta primers. Clones were read by immunoSEQ multiplex PCR, and TCRdb kept only the in-frame ones, dropping some. Of about 82,000 clones in the sample, around 77% were seen once. About this clone: Its antigen is currently unknown.

This CDR3 is built from 12 residues. Germline V gene sequence: CDR1 SGHRS, CDR2 YFSETQ. The V and J ends lost 3 bases and 3 bases respectively, with 6 bases between them. The donors (healthy individuals) were bone marrow donors. The chain carries TRBV5-1 and TRBJ2-5; D gene uncertain. The specimen was PBMCs. The sequence was collected from a man in his fifties in good health and CMV-seronegative. This chain's CDR3 is CASSYREETQYF. The CDR3 DNA follows: TGCGCCAGCAGCTACAGAGAAGAGACCCAGTACTTC.